This TCR beta chain was observed in a study of T cell repertoires in cytomegalovirus infection. Germline V CDR1 and CDR2: SEHNR, FQNEAQ (reference sequence). Trimming removed 8 bases from V and 1 base from J, with 8 bases in between. This CDR3 is 12 amino acids long. This clonotype has at least ten counts. TCRdb itself ran the reads through MiXCR, one entry per CDR3 protein. The repertoire holds about 600,000 distinct CDR3 sequences, roughly 26% seen once, with roughly 8% in the top ten. Material for sequencing was CD8+ T cells from PBMCs. The V gene is TRBV7-9, the J gene TRBJ1-1; a weak D match, TRBD1 (6 bases). This clonotype was obtained from a human donor in good health (CMV status not recorded). Some clones in this sample may be carry-over from other donors' samples. CDR3 DNA: TGTGCCAGCGCACAGGGGAACACTGAAGCTTTCTTT. Protein product: CASAQGNTEAFF.